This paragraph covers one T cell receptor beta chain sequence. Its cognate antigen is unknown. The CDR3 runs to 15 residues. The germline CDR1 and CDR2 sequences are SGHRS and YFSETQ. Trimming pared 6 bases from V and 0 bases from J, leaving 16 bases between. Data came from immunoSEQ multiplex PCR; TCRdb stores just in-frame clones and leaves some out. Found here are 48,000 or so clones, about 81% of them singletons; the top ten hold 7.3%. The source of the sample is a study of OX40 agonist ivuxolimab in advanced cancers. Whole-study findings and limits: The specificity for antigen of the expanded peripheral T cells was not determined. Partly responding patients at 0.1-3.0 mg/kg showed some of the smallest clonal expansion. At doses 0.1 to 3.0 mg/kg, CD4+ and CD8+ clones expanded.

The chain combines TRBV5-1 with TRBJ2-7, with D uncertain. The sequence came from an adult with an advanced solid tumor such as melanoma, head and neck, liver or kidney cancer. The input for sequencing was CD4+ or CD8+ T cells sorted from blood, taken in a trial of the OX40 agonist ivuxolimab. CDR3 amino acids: CASKSLGSSSYEQYF. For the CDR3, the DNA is TGCGCCAGCAAATCACTTGGTAGCAGCTCCTACGAGCAGTACTTC.